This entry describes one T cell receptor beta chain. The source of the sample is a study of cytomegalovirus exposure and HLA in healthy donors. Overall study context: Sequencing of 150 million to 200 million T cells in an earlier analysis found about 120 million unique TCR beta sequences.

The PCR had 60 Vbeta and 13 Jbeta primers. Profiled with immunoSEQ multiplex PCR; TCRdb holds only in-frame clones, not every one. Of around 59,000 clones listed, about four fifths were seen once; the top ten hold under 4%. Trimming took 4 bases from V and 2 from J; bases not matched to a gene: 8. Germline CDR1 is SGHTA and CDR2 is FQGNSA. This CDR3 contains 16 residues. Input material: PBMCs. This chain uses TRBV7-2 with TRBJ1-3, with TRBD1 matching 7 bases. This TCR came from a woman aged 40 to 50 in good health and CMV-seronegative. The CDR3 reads CASSSQTGNTGNTIYF. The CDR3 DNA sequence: TGTGCCAGCAGCTCCCAGACAGGGAACACTGGAAACACCATATATTTT.